The source of this T cell receptor beta chain is a study of T cell clonality in common variable immunodeficiency. Study-wide results and caveats: Reportedly, TCR beta sequences from common variable immunodeficiency showed fewer deletions and N-nucleotide insertions.

Only in-frame clones appear in the TCRdb table, and some are missing; sequencing was by immunoSEQ multiplex PCR. In total the sample includes about 28,000 clones, none of them seen once. Diagnosis required reduced IgG, IgA and/or IgM with specific antibody deficiency. No CVID subject was ill or on immunomodulatory drugs when sampled. The CDR3 is 14 residues long. Germline V gives CDR1 PRHDT, CDR2 FYEKMQ (reference sequence). The V and J ends lost 5 bases and 5 bases respectively, with 10 bases between them. In its sample, this clone was seen a few times. The target antigen is unknown. The read gets to within 3 residues of the CDR3 end, and the germline J gene fills in the rest.

The sample consisted of peripheral blood mononuclear cells. The chain uses TRBV13 and TRBJ1-6; TRBD1 is a possible D gene (5 bases). The receptor's source is a human donor with common variable immunodeficiency. CDR3 loop: CASSLRQNNSPLHF. The DNA read from the CDR3 is TGTGCCAGCAGCCTAAGACAGAATAATTCACCC. Supplemented by reference TRBV13 and TRBJ1-6, the full variable domain reads AAGVIQSPRHLIKEKRETATLKCYPIPRHDTVYWYQQGPGQDPQFLISFYEKMQSDKGSIPDRFSAQQFSDYHSELNMSSLELGDSALYFCASSLRQNNSPLHFGNGTRLTVT.